This is a list of T cell receptor beta chains from one sample in a study of T cell repertoires in cytomegalovirus infection. TCRdb redid the calling of the reads with MiXCR, one entry per CDR3 protein. In the table there are about 200,000 distinct CDR3 sequences, about a tenth of which are singletons. Sequenced sample: PBMCs. These TCRs come from a human donor in good health (CMV status not recorded). Some clones in this sample may be carry-over from other donors' samples. CDR3s include the opening cysteine and the closing phenylalanine or tryptophan. D genes are given only for firm matches. Size values are once, few and many counts, or a class for expanded clones, and some rows have none.

d_call j_call v_call clone_size cdr3_nt cdr3_aa
. TRBJ2-7 TRBV2 . TGTGCCAGCAGTGACGCTGACCGTAAGAAGTACTTC CASSDADRKKYF
. TRBJ1-2 TRBV4-3 . TGCGCCAGCAGCCAAGATCGAGACGTAGGCTACACCTTC CASSQDRDVGYTF
. TRBJ2-2 TRBV28 many TGTGCCAGCAGTTTAGAGTTACCGAGTCACACCGGGGAGCTGTTTTTT CASSLELPSHTGELFF
TRBD2 TRBJ2-3 TRBV7-9 few TGTGCCAGCAGCTTTAGCGGGTCTGACACAGATACGCAGTATTTT CASSFSGSDTDTQYF
. TRBJ1-2 TRBV29-1 few TGCAGCGTTGCACGGCAGGCCTCCTCCTATGGCTACACCTTC CSVARQASSYGYTF
TRBD2 TRBJ2-7 TRBV4-2 . TGTGCCAGCAGTCAAATTACTAGCGGGGTATCCTACGAGCAGTACTTC CASSQITSGVSYEQYF
TRBD1 TRBJ2-7 TRBV28 . TGTGCCAGCAGTTTGTCGGGACAGCTCTACGAGCAGTACTTC CASSLSGQLYEQYF
TRBD2 TRBJ2-1 TRBV5-1 . TGCGCCAGCAGCTTCGCTAGCGGATTAAACAATGAGCAGTTCTTC CASSFASGLNNEQFF
. TRBJ2-1 TRBV15 . TGTGCCACCAGCAGACTAGCAGAGCAGTTCTTC CATSRLAEQFF
TRBD1 TRBJ1-1 TRBV4-1 few TGCGCCAGCAGCCAAGACAGGACAGGGGGGAGCACTGAAGCTTTCTTT CASSQDRTGGSTEAFF
. TRBJ2-5 TRBV20-1 once TGCAGTGCTAGAGATTATTGGGGGCGGGAGACCCAGTACTTC CSARDYWGRETQYF
TRBD1 TRBJ1-3 TRBV19 few TGTGCCAGTGCTATCGGACAGGAGTTTTTTGACACCATATATTTT CASAIGQEFFDTIYF
TRBD1 TRBJ2-1 TRBV20-1 . TGCAGTGCTAGCCCGATGACAGGGGGCCCGATCTCCTACAATGAGCAGTTCTTC CSASPMTGGPISYNEQFF
TRBD2 TRBJ2-1 TRBV20-1 . TGCAGTGCTGAAACCGGGACTACCAATGAGCAGTTCTTC CSAETGTTNEQFF
. TRBJ1-2 TRBV10-2 few TGCGCCAGCAGTGAATGGGACACGGGCAGTGATGGCTACACCTTC CASSEWDTGSDGYTF
. TRBJ2-7 TRBV12-3/TRBV12-4 few TGTGCCAGCAGTTACCGACCAAACTACGAGCAGTACTTC CASSYRPNYEQYF
TRBD1 TRBJ1-6 TRBV28 many TGTGCCAGCAGCTTACAGGGGGCGATAAGCTCCTATAATTCACCCCTCCACTTT CASSLQGAISSYNSPLHF
. TRBJ2-7 TRBV11-2 few TGTGCCAGCAGCTTAGATTCAGGGGTTTTCGAGCAGTACTTC CASSLDSGVFEQYF
TRBD1 TRBJ2-2 TRBV6-2/TRBV6-3 many TGTGCCAGCACCCTACATTCGACAGGGCTAACGAACACCGGGGAGCTGTTTTTT CASTLHSTGLTNTGELFF
. TRBJ1-2 TRBV27 . TGTGCCAGCAGTTTGAGCTTGTGGGGGGCTCGCAACTATGCCTACACCTTC CASSLSLWGARNYAYTF
. TRBJ2-3 TRBV19 many TGTGCCAGTAGTAGAACCACAGATACGCAGTATTTT CASSRTTDTQYF
. TRBJ1-2 TRBV6-1 . TGTGCCAGCAGTTCCTTTCTGGGGGCAAACTATGGCTACACCTTC CASSSFLGANYGYTF